This T cell receptor beta chain was sequenced in a study of blood T cell repertoires in COVID-19. Across the whole study: Whether acute or convalescent, the COVID-19 samples came from the United States, Italy and Spain. PBMCs, B-cell-depleted T cells, or T cells were the source of the cDNA or gDNA that made up the material.

Here immunoSEQ multiplex PCR was the method, and the copy in TCRdb shows in-frame clones only, minus some. The data show 170,000 or so clones, around 87% seen once. Sequenced sample: peripheral blood. The receptor comes from a man in his forties with active or convalescent COVID-19.

In DNA form, the CDR3 reads TGTGCCTGGAGTCGTCCAGGCCAAGGTGGCTACACCTTC. Encoded protein: CAWSRPGQGGYTF. This rearrangement joins TRBV30 to TRBJ1-2; D uncertain. Germline CDR1 GTSNPN, CDR2 SVGIG (reference sequence). This CDR3 has 13 amino acids. Trimming shortened V by 2 bases and J by 7 bases, and 14 bases separated the two germline ends. The variable domain in full, with the rest retrieved from reference TRBV30 and TRBJ1-2, is SQTIHQWPATLVQPVGSPLSLECTVEGTSNPNLYWYRQAAGRGLQLLFYSVGIGQISSEVPQNLSASRPQDRQFILSSKKLLLSDSGFYLCAWSRPGQGGYTFGSGTRLTVV.